Each of the 17 T cell receptor beta chains below was sequenced from the same sample in a study of OX40 agonist ivuxolimab in advanced cancers. Sequencing used immunoSEQ multiplex PCR; TCRdb keeps in-frame clones, though not all of them. Of around 35,000 clones in the sample, 80% to 90% were seen once. The sequenced sample was CD4+ or CD8+ T cells sorted from blood, obtained in a trial of the OX40 agonist ivuxolimab. The receptor set was obtained from an adult with an advanced solid tumor such as melanoma, head and neck, liver or kidney cancer.

V is TRBV5-1 and J is TRBJ2-4; 14 nucleotides align to TRBD2. The V gene end was trimmed by 1 base and the J gene end by 0 bases; junction bases not matched to a gene: 6. CDR3 length: 19 residues. CDR1 is SGHRS and CDR2 is YFSETQ in the germline V gene. CDR3 nucleotide sequence: TGCGCCAGCAGCTTGACCGGGACTAGCGGGGGAATAGCCAAAAACATTCAGTACTTC. This encodes CASSLTGTSGGIAKNIQYF.

The chain employs TRBV19 and TRBJ2-7; tentative D call: TRBD1 (5 bases). From germline, CDR1 is LNHDA and CDR2 SQIVND (reference sequence). V lost 6 bases and J 5 bases, leaving 20 bases between the germline ends. CDR3 length: 15 amino acids. CDR3 DNA sequence: TGTGCCAGTAGCCTTGCTAACACCAACAGGAACGAGCAGTACTTC. Its protein product is CASSLANTNRNEQYF.

A few counts support this clone. This chain links TRBV10-3 with TRBJ1-2, with D uncertain. The CDR3 is 14 amino acids. Germline loops: CDR1 ENHRY, CDR2 SYGVKD. Trimming cost V 3 bases and J 8 bases, with 16 bases left between them. The CDR3, as DNA: TGTGCCATCAGTGATCCCGGTTTAAGGTGGGGCTACACCTTC. It codes for CAISDPGLRWGYTF.

The chain is built from TRBV5-1 and TRBJ2-1, with 7 bases lining up with TRBD1. After removal of 2 bases from V and 10 bases from J, the junction contained 12 bases not matched to a gene. The length of the CDR3 is 15 residues. Germline V gives CDR1 SGHRS, CDR2 YFSETQ. The CDR3 reads CASSFSGQRFKEQFF. The CDR3 nucleotides are TGCGCCAGCAGCTTTTCGGGACAGAGGTTTAAGGAGCAGTTCTTC.

The chain links TRBV9 to TRBJ2-1; TRBD2 agrees at 11 bases. The trim removed 0 bases at V and 6 bases at J, leaving 5 bases unmatched. The length of the CDR3 is 16 residues. The germline V gene has CDR1 SGDLS and CDR2 YYNGEE. The CDR3 DNA sequence: TGTGCCAGCAGCGTAGGGGTAGCGGGAGGGCGCAATGAGCAGTTCTTC. Encoded protein: CASSVGVAGGRNEQFF.

The chain uses TRBV11-2 and TRBJ1-1; D is ambiguous. V gave up 4 bases and J gave up 4 bases, with 13 bases separating them. This CDR3 region has 14 residues. Germline CDR1 SGHAT, CDR2 FQNNGV. The CDR3: CASSSPRSFTEAFF. In DNA form, the CDR3 reads TGTGCCAGCAGCTCCCCCCGCAGTTTCACTGAAGCTTTCTTT.

The chain uses TRBV19 and TRBJ1-5, with TRBD1 as a possible D gene (6 bases). Trimming took off 5 bases at V and 0 bases at J, with 14 bases between the two ends. The CDR3 spans 16 residues. Germline V gene data show CDR1 as LNHDA and CDR2 as SQIVND (reference sequence). CDR3 loop: CASSATRGYSNQPQHF. The CDR3 DNA follows: TGTGCCAGTAGTGCGACTAGGGGGTATAGCAATCAGCCCCAGCATTTT. Together with reference TRBV19 and TRBJ1-5, the CDR3 gives the full variable domain: DGGITQSPKYLFRKEGQNVTLSCEQNLNHDAMYWYRQDPGQGLRLIYYSQIVNDFQKGDIAEGYSVSREKKESFPLTVTSAQKNPTAFYLCASSATRGYSNQPQHFGDGTRLSIL.

A single count supports this clone. The genes are TRBV25-1 and TRBJ2-2, with 9 bases matching TRBD2. Trimming cost V 2 bases and J 5 bases; bases outside gene matches: 3. The germline V gene has CDR1 MGHDK and CDR2 SYGVNS. The CDR3 extends over 15 amino acids. The CDR3 sequence: CASSESGGRTGELFF. For the CDR3, the DNA is TGTGCCAGCAGTGAAAGCGGGGGGCGGACCGGGGAGCTGTTTTTT.

The chain carries TRBV28 and TRBJ1-1; D possibly corresponds to TRBD1 (6 bases). The V end lost 6 bases, the J end lost 1 base, and 15 bases lay between the germline ends. The CDR3 has 15 amino acids. The V gene's germline CDR1 is MDHEN and CDR2 SYDVKM. CDR3 nucleotide sequence: TGTGCCAGCAGGCCAGACAGGCTTAAGAACACTGAAGCTTTCTTT. It is translated as CASRPDRLKNTEAFF.

The V call is TRBV28, the J call TRBJ2-7; D gene uncertain. Germline V gene sequence: CDR1 MDHEN, CDR2 SYDVKM. Trimming removed 4 bases from V and 5 bases from J, with 6 bases in between. The CDR3 extends over 11 amino acids. CDR3 coding DNA: TGTGCCAGCAGTTACAGACACGAGCAGTACTTC. This gives the protein CASSYRHEQYF. Based on the CDR3 plus reference TRBV28 and TRBJ2-7, the full variable domain is DVKVTQSSRYLVKRTGEKVFLECVQDMDHENMFWYRQDPGLGLRLIYFSYDVKMKEKGDIPEGYSVSREKKERFSLILESASTNQTSMYLCASSYRHEQYFGPGTRLTVT.

The chain has TRBV5-5 and TRBJ1-6, with a tentative D call TRBD1 (5 bases). The CDR3 is 16 amino acids. Germline V gives CDR1 SGHKS, CDR2 YYEKEE (reference sequence). V was cut by 2 bases and J by 0 bases, with 9 bases left in between. CDR3 sequence reads: CASSFSDSSYNSPLHF. As DNA, the CDR3 is TGTGCCAGCAGCTTCTCCGACAGCTCCTATAATTCACCCCTCCACTTT.

The rearrangement links TRBV7-2 to TRBJ2-5, with a possible D match to TRBD1 (5 bases). Germline values: CDR1 SGHTA, CDR2 FQGNSA. Trimming cost V 2 bases and J 1 base, with 8 bases left between them. The CDR3 runs 14 residues. Written as DNA, the CDR3 is TGTGCCAGCAGCTTAACAGGTACCCAAGAGACCCAGTACTTC. This gives the protein CASSLTGTQETQYF.

This clone appeared a few times. The V and J genes are TRBV28 and TRBJ1-2; 7 bases are shared with TRBD1. Losses at the gene ends were 5 bases for V and 5 bases for J; bases not matched to a gene: 14. The CDR3 has 16 amino acids. CDR1 MDHEN and CDR2 SYDVKM come from the germline V gene. Written as DNA, the CDR3 is TGTGCCAGCAGTCCCAGAGGGGGCGCTTTTGGGTATGGCTACACCTTC. Translated, it gives CASSPRGGAFGYGYTF.

The CDR3 region has the DNA TGTGCCAGCAGCTTGGTGAACTCCTACGAGCAGTACTTC. Its protein product is CASSLVNSYEQYF. This chain uses TRBV5-8 with TRBJ2-5; D not resolved. The end of the DNA aligns better with TRBJ2-7, so the J call may be wrong. Germline V gives CDR1 SGHTS, CDR2 YDEGEE. This CDR3 region has 13 residues.

This rearrangement joins TRBV6-6 to TRBJ2-5; D gene ambiguous. The CDR3 covers 14 residues. Germline V gene sequence: CDR1 MNHNY, CDR2 SVGAGI (reference sequence). V dropped 2 bases and J dropped 0 bases, with 7 bases sitting between them. CDR3 region: CASSYRVYQETQYF. CDR3 DNA: TGTGCCAGCAGTTACCGGGTTTACCAAGAGACCCAGTACTTC.

The rearrangement joins TRBV11-3 to TRBJ2-1; D is unresolved. V gave up 1 base and J gave up 4 bases, with 8 bases separating them. CDR1 SGHNT and CDR2 YENEEA come from the germline V gene. The CDR3 sequence is 14 residues long. CDR3 amino acids: CASSLGVLYNEQFF. The CDR3 DNA reads TGTGCCAGCAGCTTAGGGGTCCTTTACAATGAGCAGTTCTTC.

The chain couples TRBV5-1 to TRBJ1-3; possibly TRBD1 for D (5 bases). V lost 4 bases and J 4 bases, leaving 15 bases between the germline ends. The germline V gene encodes CDR1 SGHRS and CDR2 YFSETQ. There are 15 residues in the CDR3. The CDR3 region is CASSPADTPGNTIYF. The CDR3, as DNA: TGCGCCAGCAGCCCCGCGGACACACCAGGAAACACCATATATTTT.